Listed below are T cell receptor beta chains from one sample, sequenced in a study of PD-L1 blockade in urothelial cancer. Assay: immunoSEQ multiplex PCR; the TCRdb copy retains only in-frame clones and omits some. The sample shows more than 30,000 clones, about 79% of them seen only once. Sequencing used PBMCs, obtained around atezolizumab (anti-PD-L1) treatment. The origin of the receptors is a man aged 60 to 69 with urothelial cancer. Both conserved end residues are part of each CDR3. The D gene is left open where the match is weak. Not all rows give a size; the values are once, few, many and, for expanded clones, a class.

TRBV6-5	-	TRBJ1-2	-	TGTGCCAGCAGTTACTCACTCCCTGGCAGGGTGGAAGGCTACACCTTC	CASSYSLPGRVEGYTF
TRBV12-5	-	TRBJ2-7	TRBD1	TGTGCTAGTGGTTCACTGGGACAGCTACCCTACGAGCAGTACTTC	CASGSLGQLPYEQYF
TRBV7-8	-	TRBJ1-5	TRBD1	TGTGCGAGCACCTCCGGGACAGGGATCAATCAGCCCCAGCATTTT	CASTSGTGINQPQHF
TRBV9	-	TRBJ2-1	TRBD2	TGTGCCAGCAGCGCCCTAGCGGGAGGCTACAATGAGCAGTTCTTC	CASSALAGGYNEQFF
TRBV5-1	-	TRBJ2-7	-	TGCGCCAGCAGCTTGGATTCAGGGCCCGAGCAGTACTTC	CASSLDSGPEQYF
TRBV5-1	-	TRBJ1-2	TRBD1	TGCGCCAGCAGCTCAAACACCGGGACAGGAGGAGAGGGCTACACCTTC	CASSSNTGTGGEGYTF
TRBV10-1	-	TRBJ2-5	-	-	CASSTSTSGSAGPTQYF
TRBV5-4	-	TRBJ2-3	-	TGTGCCAGCAGCTTGGCTGGGGGGGGGCCGGTTGGGCAGTATTTT	CASSLAGGGPVGQYF
TRBV25-1	once	TRBJ1-1	-	TGTGCCAGCAGTGAATATATGGGACAGAACACTGAAGCTTTCTTT	CASSEYMGQNTEAFF
TRBV5-4	-	TRBJ2-5	TRBD2	TGTGCCAGCAGGTCCGGGACTAGCGGGGGCCAAGAGACCCAGTACTTC	CASRSGTSGGQETQYF
TRBV7-2	-	TRBJ2-7	-	TGTGCCAGCAGCTTAGGTTTTAGCGACTACGAGCAGTACTTC	CASSLGFSDYEQYF
TRBV9	-	TRBJ2-2	TRBD2	TGTGCCAGCAGCTCGGGACTAGCGGGGGCGAGGACCGGGGAGCTGTTTTTT	CASSSGLAGARTGELFF
TRBV19	-	TRBJ1-3	-	TGTGCCAGTAGTATCGGGGGGAGCAACACCATATATTTT	CASSIGGSNTIYF
TRBV27	-	TRBJ2-7	-	TGTGCCAGCAGTTTGAGTCTCTCCTACGAGCAGTACTTC	CASSLSLSYEQYF
TRBV6-1	-	TRBJ1-5	-	TGTGCCAGCAGTGAAGCCCCGCCGGGCAATCAGCCCCAGCATTTT	CASSEAPPGNQPQHF
TRBV19	-	TRBJ1-5	-	TGTGCCAGTAGTATCGGGGGGCAGGCCGTGAATCAGCCCCAGCATTTT	CASSIGGQAVNQPQHF
TRBV11-3	-	TRBJ2-1	TRBD2	TGTGCCAGCAGCGCCCTAGCGGGGACCTACAATGAGCAGTTCTTC	CASSALAGTYNEQFF
TRBV5-4	-	TRBJ1-5	-	TGTGCCAGCAGCTTGATGTCAGGGGGCAATCAGCCCCAGCATTTT	CASSLMSGGNQPQHF
TRBV19	-	TRBJ2-1	TRBD1	TGTGCCAGTAGTCCTAGACAGGGAGAGCAGTTCTTC	CASSPRQGEQFF
TRBV7-2	-	TRBJ2-5	TRBD1	TGTGCCAGCAGCATAAGGGGGCGAGAGACCCAGTACTTC	CASSIRGRETQYF
TRBV7-8	-	TRBJ2-7	TRBD2	TGTGCCAGCAGCCAGCTTAACGGGGGGGTCCCAGGGGTCCACGAGCAGTACTTC	CASSQLNGGVPGVHEQYF
TRBV19	once	TRBJ2-7	-	TGTGCCAGTAGTAGGACAGACTACGAGCAGTACTTC	CASSRTDYEQYF
TRBV15	-	TRBJ1-1	-	TGTGCCACCAGCAGAGTATTGGCTCTACGAGGGGCTTTCTTT	CATSRVLALRGAFF
TRBV5-1	-	TRBJ1-1	-	TGCGCCAGCAGCCCCGTCGGGGGTTTCACTGAAGCTTTCTTT	CASSPVGGFTEAFF
TRBV6-5	-	TRBJ2-7	-	TGTGCCAGCAGTTACTCAGTAGGAGGGGGCAAGCAGTACTTC	CASSYSVGGGKQYF
TRBV4-1	-	TRBJ2-2	-	TGCGCCAGCAGCCGTGACAGAATTGCAGGGGAGCTGTTTTTT	CASSRDRIAGELFF
TRBV7-9	medium-sized	TRBJ2-1	TRBD2	TGTGCCAGCAGCTTAAGCCGACTAGCGGGAAATAATGAGCAGTTCTTC	CASSLSRLAGNNEQFF
TRBV30	-	TRBJ1-2	TRBD1	TGTGCCTGGAGTCCGACAGGGTTAGCTAACTATGGCTACACCTTC	CAWSPTGLANYGYTF
TRBV5-1	-	TRBJ2-4	-	TGCGCCAGCAGGGGGGGAGAGAACATTCAGTACTTC	CASRGGENIQYF
TRBV25-1	few	TRBJ2-1	-	TGTGCCAGCAGCGGACTCTCTGGGAATGAGCAGTTCTTC	CASSGLSGNEQFF
TRBV19	-	TRBJ2-7	TRBD1	TGTGCCAGCGCCGGCCCCACCGGGACAGGGACCTACGAGCAGTACTTC	CASAGPTGTGTYEQYF
TRBV18	-	TRBJ2-1	TRBD1	TGTGCCAGCTCACTGCCGGGACAGGGAGGCAATGAGCAGTTCTTC	CASSLPGQGGNEQFF
TRBV29-1	few	TRBJ1-1	-	TGCAGCGTTGAAAGGGGAAAGTGGGACACTGAAGCTTTCTTT	CSVERGKWDTEAFF
TRBV18	-	TRBJ1-4	-	TGTGCCAGCTCACCACCGGCAGGACAGAGAAATGAAAAACTGTTTTTT	CASSPPAGQRNEKLFF
TRBV19	-	TRBJ2-5	TRBD2	TGTGCCAGTAGTGTTCAGCGGGAGGGGTCCGAGACCCAGTACTTC	CASSVQREGSETQYF
TRBV5-1	-	TRBJ1-4	-	TGCGCCAGCAGCTTTGACCCGGACTCGGGGAAACTGTTTTTT	CASSFDPDSGKLFF
TRBV7-6	-	TRBJ2-1	TRBD1	TGTGCCAGCAGCTTAGGCCAGGGGGCATCCTACAATGAGCAGTTCTTC	CASSLGQGASYNEQFF
TRBV30	once	TRBJ2-7	-	TGTGCCTGGAGTGGGATGGGGGCCCTCTACGAGCAGTACTTC	CAWSGMGALYEQYF
TRBV11-2	-	TRBJ1-3	-	TGTGCCAGCAGCTTAGTCATCAGGGGTCCTAGAAACACCATATATTTT	CASSLVIRGPRNTIYF
TRBV10-2	-	TRBJ1-5	TRBD1	TGCGCCAGCAGTGAGGCAGGGGGAACGGGGAGCAATCAGCCCCAGCATTTT	CASSEAGGTGSNQPQHF
TRBV11-2	-	TRBJ1-4	-	TGTGCCAGCAGCGTCGCCAGGGAAGGCGAAAAACTGTTTTTT	CASSVAREGEKLFF
TRBV5-6	-	TRBJ1-4	-	TGTGCCAGCAGCTTGATGGGCCTAAAGGGGGAAAAACTGTTTTTT	CASSLMGLKGEKLFF
TRBV25-1	-	TRBJ2-2	-	TGTGCCAGCAGTGACCAAGCGACTAACACCGGGGAGCTGTTTTTT	CASSDQATNTGELFF
TRBV2	-	TRBJ2-4	-	TGTGCCAGCAGTGAAGCAGGGAGCTCTATCAACATTCAGTACTTC	CASSEAGSSINIQYF
TRBV19	-	TRBJ2-7	-	TGTGCCAGTAGTCCAGGACAGAGCTCCTACGAGCAGTACTTC	CASSPGQSSYEQYF
TRBV18	-	TRBJ2-1	TRBD1	TGTGCCAGCTCCCTTGACAGGGGGCCGTTGAATGAGCAGTTCTTC	CASSLDRGPLNEQFF
TRBV2	-	TRBJ2-1	TRBD2	TGTGCCAGCAGAGTCGGTCTAGCGGGAGCCCAGAGTGAGCAGTTCTTC	CASRVGLAGAQSEQFF
TRBV2	-	TRBJ2-1	TRBD2	TGTGCCAGCAGTGAGGGTCTAGCGGTTGATGATGAGCAGTTCTTC	CASSEGLAVDDEQFF
TRBV7-2	-	TRBJ1-1	TRBD1	TGTGCCAGCAGCGAAAGTCTGACAGGGGGCACTGAAGCTTTCTTT	CASSESLTGGTEAFF
TRBV5-6	-	TRBJ1-5	-	TGTGCCAGCACCCTCCGCCGGGACACAAATCAGCCCCAGCATTTT	CASTLRRDTNQPQHF
TRBV2	-	TRBJ2-7	-	TGTGCCAGCAACCTGCTGAGCTTAGAACCCAACGAGCAGTACTTC	CASNLLSLEPNEQYF